The 12 T cell receptor beta chains reported below all come from one sample, sequenced in a study of blood T cell repertoires in COVID-19. Using immunoSEQ multiplex PCR, the repertoire was profiled, and TCRdb retains in-frame clones only, with some absent. In the table there are approximately 140,000 clones, 80% to 90% of which are singletons. The sample consisted of peripheral blood. These receptors all stem from a man between 70 and 80 years old with acute or convalescent COVID-19.

This rearrangement joins TRBV5-1 to TRBJ2-7; 7 bases match TRBD1. The ends lost 0 bases at V and 0 bases at J; junction bases unmatched: 3. The CDR3 totals 15 residues. Germline V gene data show CDR1 as SGHRS and CDR2 as YFSETQ. This CDR3 is CASSLEGARSYEQYF. The CDR3 DNA reads TGCGCCAGCAGCTTGGAGGGGGCGCGCTCCTACGAGCAGTACTTC. Full variable domain (outside the CDR3, taken from reference TRBV5-1 and TRBJ2-7): KAGVTQTPRYLIKTRGQQVTLSCSPISGHRSVSWYQQTPGQGLQFLFEYFSETQRNKGNFPGRFSGRQFSNSRSEMNVSTLELGDSALYLCASSLEGARSYEQYFGPGTRLTVT.

The chain employs TRBV11-2 and TRBJ2-1; 7 positions agree with TRBD1. With V trimmed by 2 bases and J by 7 bases, 11 bases remained unmatched. The V gene's germline CDR1 is SGHAT and CDR2 FQNNGV. This CDR3 comprises 16 residues. The CDR3 DNA follows: TGTGCCAGCAGCTTAAGGTCTCAGGGGGTCGGGAATGAGCAGTTCTTC. Residues: CASSLRSQGVGNEQFF.

The rearrangement uses TRBV12-3 or TRBV12-4 and TRBJ1-5; D is undetermined. V dropped 3 bases and J dropped 0 bases, with 3 bases sitting between them. The CDR3 length is 13 residues. The CDR3 sequence is CASSFLSNQPQHF. CDR3 bases: TGTGCCAGCAGTTTTCTTAGCAATCAGCCCCAGCATTTT.

This chain uses TRBV5-4 with TRBJ2-1, with TRBD1 matching 7 bases. Germline assignment: CDR1 SGHNT and CDR2 YYREEE (reference sequence). V trimming: 4 bases; J trimming: 4 bases; junction bases outside the gene matches: 8. The CDR3 consists of 15 residues. CDR3 nucleotide sequence: TGTGCCAGCAGCCGACAGGGACAAGGGTACAATGAGCAGTTCTTC. Amino acids: CASSRQGQGYNEQFF.

The V gene is TRBV13, the J gene TRBJ2-5, with 8 positions matching TRBD2. The CDR3 runs to 15 residues. The germline V gene has CDR1 PRHDT and CDR2 FYEKMQ (reference sequence). After removal of 5 bases from V and 5 bases from J, the junction contained 10 bases not matched to a gene. This CDR3 is CASSARPGRGETQYF. Here the CDR3 DNA reads TGTGCCAGCAGCGCAAGGCCCGGGAGGGGGGAGACCCAGTACTTC.

This clone came up once. The chain joins TRBV4-1 to TRBJ2-7, with 11 bases aligning to TRBD2. Germline CDR1 is MGHRA and CDR2 is YSYEKL. V lost 6 bases to trimming and J lost 5 bases; unmatched junction nucleotides: 6. This CDR3 contains 14 residues. CDR3: CASRLTSGSDEQYF. The CDR3 DNA follows: TGCGCCAGCAGACTCACTAGCGGGAGTGACGAGCAGTACTTC.

This chain links TRBV6-5 with TRBJ2-2; 15 bases fit TRBD2. Trimming removed 4 bases from V and 7 bases from J; junction bases left unmatched: 4. Germline V CDR1 and CDR2: MNHEY, SVGAGI. This CDR3 region has 16 residues. Written as DNA, the CDR3 is TGTGCCAGCAGTTTGGGACTAGCGGGAGGAGGCGGGGAGCTGTTTTTT. Its translation is CASSLGLAGGGGELFF.

V usage is TRBV7-2 and J usage is TRBJ1-5; D remains ambiguous. The CDR3 totals 15 residues. The V gene's germline CDR1 is SGHTA and CDR2 FQGNSA. V was pared by 5 bases and J by 1 base, with 12 bases between. The CDR3 is CASSTSGGSNQPQHF. CDR3 bases: TGTGCCAGCAGCACTTCGGGAGGCAGCAATCAGCCCCAGCATTTT.

This clone showed up just once. The chain uses TRBV27 and TRBJ1-3; D possibly corresponds to TRBD1 (5 bases). Germline V lookup: CDR1 MNHEY, CDR2 SMNVEV (reference sequence). The V gene lost 2 bases and the J gene lost 0 bases, with 8 bases spanning the gap. The CDR3 spans 15 residues. CDR3 loop: CASSLRGSSGNTIYF. CDR3 DNA sequence: TGTGCCAGCAGTTTAAGGGGATCCTCTGGAAACACCATATATTTT.

This clone showed up just a few times. This rearrangement joins TRBV2 to TRBJ2-5; TRBD1 might be the D (5 bases). The CDR3 extends over 13 amino acids. The V and J ends lost 6 bases and 1 base respectively, with 9 bases between them. Germline V gene sequence: CDR1 SNHLY, CDR2 FYNNEI. DNA for the CDR3: TGTGCCAGCAGGGTTAGGGGCCAAGAGACCCAGTACTTC. This sequence encodes CASRVRGQETQYF.

This chain uses TRBV9 with TRBJ2-2; the D gene is possibly TRBD2 (6 bases). Germline V gene sequence: CDR1 SGDLS, CDR2 YYNGEE. V lost 2 bases to trimming and J lost 0 bases, with 8 bases between them. The CDR3 consists of 15 residues. The CDR3 spells CASSVGTSNTGELFF. DNA for the CDR3: TGTGCCAGCAGCGTCGGGACTTCGAACACCGGGGAGCTGTTTTTT.

The chain carries TRBV11-2 and TRBJ2-3, with 7 bases matching TRBD2. V lost 2 bases and J lost 2; bases outside the gene matches: 10. This CDR3 is built from 17 residues. The germline V gene has CDR1 SGHAT and CDR2 FQNNGV. This CDR3 reads CASSLSVGGGLTDTQYF. The CDR3 nucleotides are TGTGCCAGCAGCTTAAGTGTTGGGGGAGGGCTCACAGATACGCAGTATTTT.